Sequencing of this T cell receptor beta chain was carried out in a study of OX40 agonist ivuxolimab in advanced cancers. The table lists this clone with a few counts. Assay used: immunoSEQ multiplex PCR; TCRdb lists only in-frame clones, some missing. Here the sample spans about 66,000 clones, around 86% being singletons. The CDR3 contains 13 residues. Germline CDR1 is SGHTA and CDR2 is FQGNSA. V was pared by 5 bases and J by 3 bases, with 11 bases between. This specimen was CD4+ or CD8+ T cells sorted from blood, taken in a trial of the OX40 agonist ivuxolimab. This TCR was recovered from an adult with an advanced solid tumor such as melanoma, head and neck, liver or kidney cancer. V is TRBV7-2 and J is TRBJ2-7; D is undetermined. In DNA, the CDR3 is TGTGCCAGCAGCCGCCGGGTAAACTACGAGCAGTACTTC. It specifies CASSRRVNYEQYF.